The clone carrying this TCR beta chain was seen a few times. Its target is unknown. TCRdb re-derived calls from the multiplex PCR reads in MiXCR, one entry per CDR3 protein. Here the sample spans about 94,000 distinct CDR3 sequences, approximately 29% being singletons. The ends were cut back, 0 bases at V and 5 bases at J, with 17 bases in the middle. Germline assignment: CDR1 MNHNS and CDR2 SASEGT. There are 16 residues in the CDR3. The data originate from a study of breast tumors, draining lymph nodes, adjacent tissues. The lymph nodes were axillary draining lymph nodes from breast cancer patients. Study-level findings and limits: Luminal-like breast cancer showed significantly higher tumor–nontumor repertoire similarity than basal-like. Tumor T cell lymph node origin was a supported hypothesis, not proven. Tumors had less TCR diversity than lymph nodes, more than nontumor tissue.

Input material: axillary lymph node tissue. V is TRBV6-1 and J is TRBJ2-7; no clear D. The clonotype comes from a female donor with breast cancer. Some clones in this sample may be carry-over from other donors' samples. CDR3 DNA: TGTGCCAGCAGTGAAGCGATTGTGGCGCTAGACGACGAGCAGTACTTC. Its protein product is CASSEAIVALDDEQYF.